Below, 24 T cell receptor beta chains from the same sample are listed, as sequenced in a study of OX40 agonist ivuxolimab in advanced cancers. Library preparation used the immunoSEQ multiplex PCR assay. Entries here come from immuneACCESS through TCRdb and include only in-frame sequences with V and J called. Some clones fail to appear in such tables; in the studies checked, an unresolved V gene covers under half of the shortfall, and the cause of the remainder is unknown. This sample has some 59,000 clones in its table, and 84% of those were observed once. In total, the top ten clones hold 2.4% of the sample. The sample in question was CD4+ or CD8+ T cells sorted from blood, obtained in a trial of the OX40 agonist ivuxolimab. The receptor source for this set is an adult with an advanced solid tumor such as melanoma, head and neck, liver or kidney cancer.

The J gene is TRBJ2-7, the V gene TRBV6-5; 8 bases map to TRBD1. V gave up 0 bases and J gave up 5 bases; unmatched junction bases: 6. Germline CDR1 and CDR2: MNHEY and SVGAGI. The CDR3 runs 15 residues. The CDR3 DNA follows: TGTGCCAGCAGTTACTCCGGGACAGGCTGGGACGAGCAGTACTTC. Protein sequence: CASSYSGTGWDEQYF.

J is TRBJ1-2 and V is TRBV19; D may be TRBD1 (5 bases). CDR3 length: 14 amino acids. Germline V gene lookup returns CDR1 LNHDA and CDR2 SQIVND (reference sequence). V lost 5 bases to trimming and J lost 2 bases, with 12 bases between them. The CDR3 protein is CASSVGRANYGYTF. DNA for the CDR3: TGTGCCAGTAGTGTGGGCAGGGCGAACTATGGCTACACCTTC.

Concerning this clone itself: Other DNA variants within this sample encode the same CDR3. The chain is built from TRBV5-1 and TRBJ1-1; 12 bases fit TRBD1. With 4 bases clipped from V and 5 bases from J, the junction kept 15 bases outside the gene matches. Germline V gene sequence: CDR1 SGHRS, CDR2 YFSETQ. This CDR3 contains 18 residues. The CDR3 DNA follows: TGCGCCAGCAGCCTGGCCGGGACAGGGGGCGTGTTATTGACTGAAGCTTTCTTT. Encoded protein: CASSLAGTGGVLLTEAFF.

The CDR3: CASSMIWGRAEAFF. CDR3 DNA: TGTGCCAGTAGTATGATCTGGGGTCGCGCTGAAGCTTTCTTT. V usage is TRBV19 and J usage is TRBJ1-1, with D uncertain. The length of the CDR3 is 14 residues. From germline, CDR1 is LNHDA and CDR2 SQIVND (reference sequence). The ends were cut back, 3 bases at V and 6 bases at J, with 14 bases in the middle.

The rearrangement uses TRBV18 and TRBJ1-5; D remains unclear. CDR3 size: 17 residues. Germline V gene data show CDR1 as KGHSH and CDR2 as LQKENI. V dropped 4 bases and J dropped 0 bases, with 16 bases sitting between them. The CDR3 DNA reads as TGTGCCAGCTCACTAACGACGGAGTCCTATAGCAATCAGCCCCAGCATTTT. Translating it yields CASSLTTESYSNQPQHF.

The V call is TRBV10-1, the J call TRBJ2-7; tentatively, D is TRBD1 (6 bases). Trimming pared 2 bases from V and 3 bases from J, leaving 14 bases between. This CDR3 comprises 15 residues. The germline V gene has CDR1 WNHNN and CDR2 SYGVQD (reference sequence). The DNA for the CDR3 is TGCGCCAGCAGTGAGGGAGACAGGAGAAACTACGAGCAGTACTTC. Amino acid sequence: CASSEGDRRNYEQYF.

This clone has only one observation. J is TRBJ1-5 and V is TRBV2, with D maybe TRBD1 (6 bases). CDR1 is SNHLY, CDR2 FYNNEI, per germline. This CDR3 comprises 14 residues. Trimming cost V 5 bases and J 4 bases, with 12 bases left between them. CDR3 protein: CASSWTEHNQPQHF. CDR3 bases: TGTGCCAGCAGTTGGACAGAACATAATCAGCCCCAGCATTTT. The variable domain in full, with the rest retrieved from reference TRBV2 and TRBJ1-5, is EPEVTQTPSHQVTQMGQEVILRCVPISNHLYFYWYRQILGQKVEFLVSFYNNEISEKSEIFDDQFSVERPDGSNFTLKIRSTKLEDSAMYFCASSWTEHNQPQHFGDGTRLSIL.

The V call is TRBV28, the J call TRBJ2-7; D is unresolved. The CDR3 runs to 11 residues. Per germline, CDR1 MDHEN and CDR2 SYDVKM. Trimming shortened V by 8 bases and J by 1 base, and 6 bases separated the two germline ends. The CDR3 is CASSVSYEQYF. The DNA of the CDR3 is TGTGCCAGCTCGGTATCCTACGAGCAGTACTTC.

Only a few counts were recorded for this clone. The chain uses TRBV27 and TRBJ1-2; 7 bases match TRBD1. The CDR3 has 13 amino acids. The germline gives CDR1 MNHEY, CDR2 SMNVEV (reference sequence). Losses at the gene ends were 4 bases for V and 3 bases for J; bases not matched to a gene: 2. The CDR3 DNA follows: TGTGCCAGCAGTTCCGGACAGGACTATGGCTACACCTTC. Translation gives CASSSGQDYGYTF.

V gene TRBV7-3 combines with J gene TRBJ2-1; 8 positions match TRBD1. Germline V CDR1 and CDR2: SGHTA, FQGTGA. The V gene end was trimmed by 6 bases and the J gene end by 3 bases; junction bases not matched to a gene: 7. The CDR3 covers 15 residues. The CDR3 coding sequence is TGTGCCAGCAGTCAGACAGGGGCTCTCTACAATGAGCAGTTCTTC. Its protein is CASSQTGALYNEQFF.

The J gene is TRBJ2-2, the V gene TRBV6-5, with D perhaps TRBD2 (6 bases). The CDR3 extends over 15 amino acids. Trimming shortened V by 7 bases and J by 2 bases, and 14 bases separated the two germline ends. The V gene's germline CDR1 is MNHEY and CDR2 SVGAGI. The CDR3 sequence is CASTKEGLNTGELFF. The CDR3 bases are TGTGCCAGCACCAAGGAGGGGCTCAACACCGGGGAGCTGTTTTTT.

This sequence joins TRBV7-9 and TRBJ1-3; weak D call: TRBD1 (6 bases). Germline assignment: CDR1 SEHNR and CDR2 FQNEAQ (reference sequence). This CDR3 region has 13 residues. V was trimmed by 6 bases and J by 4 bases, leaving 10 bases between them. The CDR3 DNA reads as TGTGCCAGCAGGTGGACAGCCGGAAACACCATATATTTT. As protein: CASRWTAGNTIYF.

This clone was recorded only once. CDR3 region: CASRAQPNTEAFF. CDR3 DNA: TGTGCCAGCAGGGCACAACCGAACACTGAAGCTTTCTTT. J is TRBJ1-1 and V is TRBV7-3; no reliable D call. Germline loops: CDR1 SGHTA, CDR2 FQGTGA. The length of the CDR3 is 13 residues. The V end was cut by 6 bases, the J end by 1 base, with 9 bases between. Full variable domain (rest looked up from reference TRBV7-3 and TRBJ1-1): GAGVSQTPSNKVTEKGKYVELRCDPISGHTALYWYRQSLGQGPEFLIYFQGTGAADDSGLPNDRFFAVRPEGSVSTLKIQRTERGDSAVYLCASRAQPNTEAFFGQGTRLTVV.

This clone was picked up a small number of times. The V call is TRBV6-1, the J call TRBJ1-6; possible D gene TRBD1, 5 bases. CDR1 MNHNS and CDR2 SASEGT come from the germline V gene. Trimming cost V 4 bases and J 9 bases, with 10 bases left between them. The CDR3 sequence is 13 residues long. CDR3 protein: CASSVTGTSPLHF. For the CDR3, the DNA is TGTGCCAGCAGTGTTACAGGAACTTCACCCCTCCACTTT.

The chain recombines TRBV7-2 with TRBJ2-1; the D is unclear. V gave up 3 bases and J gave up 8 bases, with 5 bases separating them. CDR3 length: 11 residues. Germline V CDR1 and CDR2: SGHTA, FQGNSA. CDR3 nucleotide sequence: TGTGCCAGCAGCTTTGATCATGAGCAGTTCTTC. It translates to CASSFDHEQFF.

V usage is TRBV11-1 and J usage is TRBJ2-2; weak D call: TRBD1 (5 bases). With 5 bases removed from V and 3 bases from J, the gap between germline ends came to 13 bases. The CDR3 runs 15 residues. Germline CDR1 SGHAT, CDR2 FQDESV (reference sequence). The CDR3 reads CASSLRQPDTGELFF. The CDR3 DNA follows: TGTGCCAGCAGCCTTCGACAGCCAGACACCGGGGAGCTGTTTTTT.

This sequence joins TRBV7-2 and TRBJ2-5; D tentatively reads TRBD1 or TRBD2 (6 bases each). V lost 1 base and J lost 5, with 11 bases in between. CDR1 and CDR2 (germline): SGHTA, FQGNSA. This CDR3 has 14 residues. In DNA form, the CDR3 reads TGTGCCAGCAGCTTAGGGGGGGCGTTTGAGACCCAGTACTTC. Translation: CASSLGGAFETQYF.

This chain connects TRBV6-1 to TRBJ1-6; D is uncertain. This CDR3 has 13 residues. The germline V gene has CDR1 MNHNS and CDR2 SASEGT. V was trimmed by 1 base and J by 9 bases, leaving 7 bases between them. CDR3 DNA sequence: TGTGCCAGCAGTGAAGAGGAATTTTCACCCCTCCACTTT. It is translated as CASSEEEFSPLHF.

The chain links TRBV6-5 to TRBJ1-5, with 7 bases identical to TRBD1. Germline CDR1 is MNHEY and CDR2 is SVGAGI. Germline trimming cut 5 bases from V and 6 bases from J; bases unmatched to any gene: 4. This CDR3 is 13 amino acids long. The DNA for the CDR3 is TGTGCCAGCAGTCTGACAGGGATTCAGCCCCAGCATTTT. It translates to CASSLTGIQPQHF.

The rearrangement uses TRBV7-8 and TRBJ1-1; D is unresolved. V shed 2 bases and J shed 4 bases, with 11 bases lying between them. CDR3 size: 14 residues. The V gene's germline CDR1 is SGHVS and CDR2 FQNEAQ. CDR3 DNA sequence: TGTGCCAGCAGCTTAAGCTGGGAAGGCACTGAAGCTTTCTTT. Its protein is CASSLSWEGTEAFF.

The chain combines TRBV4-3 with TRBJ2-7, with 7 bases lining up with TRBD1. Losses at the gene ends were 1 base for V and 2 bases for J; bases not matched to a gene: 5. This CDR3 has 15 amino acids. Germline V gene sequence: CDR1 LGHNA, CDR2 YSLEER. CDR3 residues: CASSQGPGGTYEQYF. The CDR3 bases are TGCGCCAGCAGCCAAGGCCCAGGGGGTACCTACGAGCAGTACTTC.

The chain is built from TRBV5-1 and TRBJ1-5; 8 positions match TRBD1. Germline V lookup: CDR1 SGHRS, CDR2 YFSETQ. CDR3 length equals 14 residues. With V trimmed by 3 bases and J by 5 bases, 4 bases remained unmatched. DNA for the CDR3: TGCGCCAGCAGCTCCGGACAGGGAGATCAGCCCCAGCATTTT. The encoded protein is CASSSGQGDQPQHF. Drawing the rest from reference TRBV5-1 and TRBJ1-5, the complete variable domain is KAGVTQTPRYLIKTRGQQVTLSCSPISGHRSVSWYQQTPGQGLQFLFEYFSETQRNKGNFPGRFSGRQFSNSRSEMNVSTLELGDSALYLCASSSGQGDQPQHFGDGTRLSIL.

The CDR3 DNA reads as TGCGCCAGCAGCGAGACAGGGAACCAGGGAACTGGAAACACCATATATTTT. It yields the protein CASSETGNQGTGNTIYF. V is TRBV5-1 and J is TRBJ1-3, with TRBD1 matching over 7 bases. CDR1 and CDR2 from the germline V gene are SGHRS and YFSETQ. CDR3 length: 17 residues. After removal of 4 bases from V and 2 bases from J, the junction contained 12 bases not matched to a gene.

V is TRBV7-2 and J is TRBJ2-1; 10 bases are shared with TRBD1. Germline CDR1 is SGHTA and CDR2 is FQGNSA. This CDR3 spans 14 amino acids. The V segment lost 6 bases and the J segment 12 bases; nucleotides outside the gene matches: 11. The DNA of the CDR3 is TGTGCCAGCAGGCGGGGGACAGGGGAGTTTGTGCAGTTCTTC. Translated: CASRRGTGEFVQFF.